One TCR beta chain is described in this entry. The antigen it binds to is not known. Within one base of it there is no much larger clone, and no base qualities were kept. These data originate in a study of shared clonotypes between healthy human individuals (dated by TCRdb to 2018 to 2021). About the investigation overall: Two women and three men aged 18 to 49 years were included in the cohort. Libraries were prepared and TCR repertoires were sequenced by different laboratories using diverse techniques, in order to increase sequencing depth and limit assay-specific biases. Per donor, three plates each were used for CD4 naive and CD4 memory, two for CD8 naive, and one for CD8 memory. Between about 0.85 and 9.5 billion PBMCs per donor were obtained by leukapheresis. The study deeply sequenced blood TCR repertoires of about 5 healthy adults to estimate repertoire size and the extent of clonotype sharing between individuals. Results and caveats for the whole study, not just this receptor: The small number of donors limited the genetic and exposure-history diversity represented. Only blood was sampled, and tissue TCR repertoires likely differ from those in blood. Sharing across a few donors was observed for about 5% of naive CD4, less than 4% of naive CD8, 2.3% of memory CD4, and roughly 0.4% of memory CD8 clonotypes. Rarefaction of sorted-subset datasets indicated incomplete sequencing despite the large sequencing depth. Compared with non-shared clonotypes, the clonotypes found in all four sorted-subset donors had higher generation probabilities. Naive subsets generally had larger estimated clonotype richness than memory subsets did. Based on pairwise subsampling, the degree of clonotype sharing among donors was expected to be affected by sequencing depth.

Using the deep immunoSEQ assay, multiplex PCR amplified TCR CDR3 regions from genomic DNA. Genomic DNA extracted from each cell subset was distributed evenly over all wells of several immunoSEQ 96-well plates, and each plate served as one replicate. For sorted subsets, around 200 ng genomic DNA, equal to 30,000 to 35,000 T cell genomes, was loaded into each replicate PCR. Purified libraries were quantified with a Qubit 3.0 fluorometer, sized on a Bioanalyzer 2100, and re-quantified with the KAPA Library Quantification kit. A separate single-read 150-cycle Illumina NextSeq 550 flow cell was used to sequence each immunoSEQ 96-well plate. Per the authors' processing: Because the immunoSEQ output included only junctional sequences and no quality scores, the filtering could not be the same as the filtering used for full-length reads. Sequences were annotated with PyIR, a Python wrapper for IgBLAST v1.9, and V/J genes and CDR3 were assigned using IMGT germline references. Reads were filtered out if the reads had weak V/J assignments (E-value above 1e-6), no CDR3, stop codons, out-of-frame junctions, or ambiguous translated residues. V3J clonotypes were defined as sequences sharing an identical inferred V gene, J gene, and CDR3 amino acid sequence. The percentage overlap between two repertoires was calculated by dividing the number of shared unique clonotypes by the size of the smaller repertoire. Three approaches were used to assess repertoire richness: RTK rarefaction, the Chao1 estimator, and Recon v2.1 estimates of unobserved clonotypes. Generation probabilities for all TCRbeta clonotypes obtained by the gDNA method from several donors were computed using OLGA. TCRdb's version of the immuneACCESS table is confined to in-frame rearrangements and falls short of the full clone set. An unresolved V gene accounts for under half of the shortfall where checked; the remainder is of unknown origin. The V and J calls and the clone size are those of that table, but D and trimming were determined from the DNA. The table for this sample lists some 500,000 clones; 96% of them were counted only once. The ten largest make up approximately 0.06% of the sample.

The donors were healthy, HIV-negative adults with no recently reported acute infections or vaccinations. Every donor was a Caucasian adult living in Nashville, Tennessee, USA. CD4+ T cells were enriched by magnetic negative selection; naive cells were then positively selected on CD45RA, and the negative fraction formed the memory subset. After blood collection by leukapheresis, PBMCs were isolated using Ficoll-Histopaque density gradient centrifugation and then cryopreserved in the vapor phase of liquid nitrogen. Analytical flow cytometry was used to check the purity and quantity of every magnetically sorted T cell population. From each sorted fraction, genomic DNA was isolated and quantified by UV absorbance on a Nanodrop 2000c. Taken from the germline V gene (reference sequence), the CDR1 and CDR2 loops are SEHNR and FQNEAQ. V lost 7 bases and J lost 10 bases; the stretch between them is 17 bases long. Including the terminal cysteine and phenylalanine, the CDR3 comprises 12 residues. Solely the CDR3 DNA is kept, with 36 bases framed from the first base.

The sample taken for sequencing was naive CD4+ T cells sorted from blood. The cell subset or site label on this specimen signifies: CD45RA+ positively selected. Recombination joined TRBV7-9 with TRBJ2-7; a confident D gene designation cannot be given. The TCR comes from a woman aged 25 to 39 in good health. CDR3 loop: CASTLEPGPQYF. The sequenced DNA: TGTGCCAGCACCCTCGAGCCCGGACCCCAGTACTTC.